This T cell receptor beta chain is drawn from a study of blood T cell repertoires in COVID-19. The data were produced by immunoSEQ multiplex PCR, yet TCRdb's version contains in-frame clones alone and is incomplete. Of tens of thousands of clones listed, less than 85% are singletons. V dropped 0 bases and J dropped 6 bases, with 6 bases sitting between them. The CDR3 has 13 residues. Germline-derived CDR1 and CDR2 are LGHDT and YNNKEL (reference sequence). The chain couples TRBV3-1 (or the pseudogene TRBV3-2) to TRBJ1-5; D may be TRBD1 (5 bases). Sequencing input: peripheral blood. This TCR was recovered from a man of 80 years or more with active COVID-19. The CDR3 is CASSQDRAQPQHF. CDR3 in DNA: TGTGCCAGCAGCCAAGACAGGGCTCAGCCCCAGCATTTT.